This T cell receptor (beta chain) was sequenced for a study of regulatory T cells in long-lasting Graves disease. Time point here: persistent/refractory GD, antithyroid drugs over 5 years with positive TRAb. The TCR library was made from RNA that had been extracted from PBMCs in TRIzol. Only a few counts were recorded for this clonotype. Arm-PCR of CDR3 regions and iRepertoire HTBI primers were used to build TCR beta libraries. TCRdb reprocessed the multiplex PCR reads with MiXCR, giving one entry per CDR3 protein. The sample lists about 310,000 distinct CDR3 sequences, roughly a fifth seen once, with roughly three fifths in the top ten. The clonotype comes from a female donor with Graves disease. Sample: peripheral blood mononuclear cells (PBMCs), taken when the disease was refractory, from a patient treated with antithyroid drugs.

Here the CDR3 reads CASTRTGGTDTQYF. The CDR3 nucleotides are TGTGCCAGCACAAGGACAGGGGGCACAGATACGCAGTATTTT. This chain joins TRBV2 and TRBJ2-3; 9 nucleotides agree with TRBD1. Losses at the gene ends were 7 bases for V and 1 base for J; bases not matched to a gene: 3. This CDR3 has 14 residues. CDR1 is SNHLY, CDR2 FYNNEI, per germline.